These 8 T cell receptor beta chains were all obtained from the same sample, sequenced in a study of shared clonotypes between healthy human individuals. Assay: immunoSEQ multiplex PCR; the TCRdb copy retains only in-frame clones and omits some. The sample contains under 1,100,000 clones, about 75% of which appear only once. The sample consisted of memory CD4+ T cells sorted from blood. Subset: CD45RA-negative fraction. The receptors were gathered from a man aged 18-30 years in good health.

This chain joins TRBV5-4 and TRBJ1-4; 11 bases agree with TRBD1. CDR3 length: 15 residues. The germline gives CDR1 SGHNT, CDR2 YYREEE (reference sequence). V lost 4 bases, J lost 6 bases, and 5 bases stayed unmatched. CDR3 nucleotides: TGTGCCAGCAGCCATCCGGGACAGGGGGATGAAAAACTGTTTTTT. This sequence encodes CASSHPGQGDEKLFF. Based on the CDR3 plus reference TRBV5-4 and TRBJ1-4, the full variable domain is ETGVTQSPTHLIKTRGQQVTLRCSSQSGHNTVSWYQQALGQGPQFIFQYYREEENGRGNFPPRFSGLQFPNYSSELNVNALELDDSALYLCASSHPGQGDEKLFFGSGTQLSVL.

Points on this clone: Other DNA sequences in the sample encode the same CDR3. V is TRBV4-3 and J is TRBJ2-3, with D possibly being TRBD1 or TRBD2 (5 bases each). This CDR3 has 16 amino acids. CDR1 and CDR2 (germline): LGHNA, YSLEER. The germline V and J ends were trimmed by 0 bases and 1 base, with 11 bases remaining between them. This chain's CDR3 is CASSQEVRGGTDTQYF. The CDR3 DNA is TGCGCCAGCAGCCAAGAGGTCCGAGGGGGCACAGATACGCAGTATTTT.

The rearrangement joins TRBV19 to TRBJ2-1; 9 bases are shared with TRBD1. Per germline, CDR1 LNHDA and CDR2 SQIVND (reference sequence). The CDR3 is 13 residues long. The V segment lost 8 bases and the J segment 6 bases; nucleotides outside the gene matches: 5. CDR3 amino acids: CASREQGANEQFF. CDR3 DNA sequence: TGTGCCAGTCGGGAACAGGGGGCCAATGAGCAGTTCTTC.

The V gene is TRBV18, the J gene TRBJ2-3; 12 bases line up with TRBD2. V shed 3 bases, J shed 5 bases, and the junction held 6 bases outside the gene matches. The length of the CDR3 is 16 residues. Germline CDR1 is KGHSH and CDR2 is LQKENI. The CDR3: CASSPARLAGVDTQYF. CDR3 coding DNA: TGTGCCAGCTCACCTGCCCGACTAGCGGGGGTAGATACGCAGTATTTT. The full variable domain, in which reference TRBV18 and TRBJ2-3 provide the parts outside the CDR3, is NAGVMQNPRHLVRRRGQEARLRCSPMKGHSHVYWYRQLPEEGLKFMVYLQKENIIDESGMPKERFSAEFPKEGPSILRIQQVVRGDSAAYFCASSPARLAGVDTQYFGPGTRLTVL.

Points on this clone: The same CDR3 is also encoded by other DNA sequences in this sample. The CDR3 region is CASSPGLRETQYF. CDR3 DNA sequence: TGTGCCAGCAGCCCGGGACTCCGGGAGACCCAGTACTTC. The rearrangement links TRBV5-4 to TRBJ2-5, with D possibly matching TRBD2 (6 bases). V dropped 4 bases and J dropped 5 bases, with 12 bases sitting between them. Germline V gives CDR1 SGHNT, CDR2 YYREEE (reference sequence). This CDR3 comprises 13 residues.

V gene TRBV5-8 combines with J gene TRBJ2-7; D not resolved. The CDR3 covers 13 residues. V shed 4 bases and J shed 0 bases, with 8 bases lying between them. CDR1 and CDR2 from the germline V gene are SGHTS and YDEGEE. CDR3 protein: CASSNRNSYEQYF. The CDR3 DNA is TGTGCCAGCAGCAACAGAAACTCCTACGAGCAGTACTTC.

This clone was recorded a few times. This chain links TRBV11-2 with TRBJ2-1; D might be TRBD2 (5 bases). The ends were cut back, 5 bases at V and 13 bases at J, with 15 bases in the middle. Germline V lookup: CDR1 SGHAT, CDR2 FQNNGV. The CDR3 extends over 12 amino acids. Here the CDR3 reads CASSPQRTFQFF. In DNA, the CDR3 is TGTGCCAGCAGCCCCCAGCGGACTTTTCAGTTCTTC.

The chain couples TRBV5-6 to TRBJ2-7; 7 positions match TRBD1. V trimming: 4 bases; J trimming: 6 bases; junction bases outside the gene matches: 7. Looked up from germline, CDR1 is SGHDT and CDR2 is YYEEEE. This CDR3 has 13 residues. The CDR3 reads CASSRGQAREQYF. The CDR3, as DNA: TGTGCCAGCAGCCGTGGACAGGCCCGCGAGCAGTACTTC.